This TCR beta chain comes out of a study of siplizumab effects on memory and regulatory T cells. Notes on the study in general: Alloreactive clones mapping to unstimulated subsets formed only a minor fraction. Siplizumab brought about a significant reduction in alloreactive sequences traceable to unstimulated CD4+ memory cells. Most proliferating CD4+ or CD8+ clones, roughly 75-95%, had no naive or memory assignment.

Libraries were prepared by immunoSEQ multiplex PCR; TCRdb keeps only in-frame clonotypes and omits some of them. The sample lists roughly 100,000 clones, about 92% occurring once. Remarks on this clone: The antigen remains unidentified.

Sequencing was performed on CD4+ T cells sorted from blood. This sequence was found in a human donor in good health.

This CDR3 reads CASSLAGLAAYTGELFF. In DNA form, the CDR3 reads TGTGCCAGCAGCTTAGCCGGACTAGCGGCGTACACCGGGGAGCTGTTTTTT. J is TRBJ2-2 and V is TRBV11-3, with TRBD2 matching 10 bases. The germline V gene encodes CDR1 SGHNT and CDR2 YENEEA. CDR3 length: 17 residues. With V trimmed by 1 base and J by 3 bases, 5 bases remained unmatched.